The 29 T cell receptor beta chains reported below all come from one sample, sequenced in a study of cytomegalovirus exposure and HLA in healthy donors. PCR was performed using 60 Vbeta and 13 Jbeta primers. Clones were sequenced by immunoSEQ multiplex PCR, and TCRdb holds only the in-frame ones, with some missing. The sample yields 140,000 to 150,000 clones, 88% seen once. Sequenced sample: PBMCs. The source is a woman aged 40 to 50 in good health and CMV-seronegative.

The gene calls are TRBV9 and TRBJ2-5, with D possibly TRBD1 on 6 matching bases. The J call is uncertain, as TRBJ2-7 better fits the DNA end. The germline V gene has CDR1 SGDLS and CDR2 YYNGEE. The CDR3 has 14 residues. The CDR3 here is CASSPGQISYEQYF. The CDR3 DNA follows: TGTGCCAGCAGCCCTGGACAGATCTCCTACGAGCAGTACTTC.

Only a few counts were recorded for this clone. The rearrangement links TRBV5-4 to TRBJ2-1; TRBD2 agrees at 14 bases. Germline values: CDR1 SGHNT, CDR2 YYREEE (reference sequence). CDR3 length equals 13 residues. V shed 6 bases and J 16 bases; nucleotides not matched to a gene: 9. CDR3 amino acids: CASIGLAGGLHFF. CDR3 in DNA: TGTGCCAGCATTGGACTAGCGGGAGGCCTGCATTTCTTC.

The chain joins TRBV11-2 to TRBJ1-1, with D uncertain. V dropped 1 base and J dropped 4 bases, with 13 bases sitting between them. The CDR3 loop spans 15 amino acids. CDR1 is SGHAT, CDR2 FQNNGV, per germline. CDR3 sequence: CASSLVGRYSTEAFF. CDR3 DNA sequence: TGTGCCAGCAGCTTAGTCGGCAGGTATTCCACTGAAGCTTTCTTT. Together with reference TRBV11-2 and TRBJ1-1, the CDR3 gives the full variable domain: EAGVAQSPRYKIIEKRQSVAFWCNPISGHATLYWYQQILGQGPKLLIQFQNNGVVDDSQLPKDRFSAERLKGVDSTLKIQPAKLEDSAVYLCASSLVGRYSTEAFFGQGTRLTVV.

The CDR3 spells CASSRDTGPSPYGYTF. The DNA of the CDR3 is TGTGCCAGCAGTCGGGATACAGGGCCCTCGCCCTATGGCTACACCTTC. V is TRBV27 and J is TRBJ1-2; tentatively, D is TRBD1 (6 bases). Germline V gives CDR1 MNHEY, CDR2 SMNVEV (reference sequence). This CDR3 has 16 residues. Between the trimmed V and J ends, which lost 5 bases and 4 bases, there was a span of 20 bases.

The chain employs TRBV5-1 and TRBJ1-2; no firm D call. Germline CDR1 is SGHRS and CDR2 is YFSETQ. V lost 0 bases to trimming and J lost 6 bases, with 9 bases between them. The CDR3 runs to 13 residues. In DNA, the CDR3 is TGCGCCAGCAGCTTGGGGCAGGAAAATGGCTACACCTTC. Translated: CASSLGQENGYTF.

This clone was found once. This chain links TRBV23-1 with TRBJ2-2, with 8 bases identical to TRBD1. TRBV23-1 is an open reading frame, and its role is uncertain. The CDR3 covers 14 residues. V lost 11 bases and J lost 4; bases outside the gene matches: 9. The CDR3 DNA sequence: TGCGCCGGAGCAGGGGGCGCCCCCACCGGGGAGCTGTTTTTT. Protein product: CAGAGGAPTGELFF.

With respect to this clone: Other DNA sequences in this sample translate to the same CDR3. The chain employs TRBV5-4 and TRBJ1-3; D gene unclear. Trimming pared 0 bases from V and 4 bases from J, leaving 5 bases between. This CDR3 spans 13 amino acids. Germline lookup yields CDR1 SGHNT and CDR2 YYREEE (reference sequence). The CDR3 coding sequence is TGTGCCAGCAGCTTGGCCGGGGGAAACACCATATATTTT. It yields the protein CASSLAGGNTIYF.

This clone was seen a single time. In DNA form, the CDR3 reads TGTGCCAGCAGTGAAAACTTGGGAGGGGTTCAGCCCCAGCATTTT. Amino acid sequence: CASSENLGGVQPQHF. The chain uses TRBV6-1 and TRBJ1-5; TRBD1 is a possible D gene (5 bases). This CDR3 has 15 residues. Trimming removed 2 bases from V and 6 bases from J, with 14 bases in between. CDR1 is MNHNS, CDR2 SASEGT, per germline.

V is TRBV5-6 and J is TRBJ2-7; the D gene is possibly TRBD2 (6 bases). This CDR3 contains 14 residues. Trimming removed 5 bases at V and 0 bases at J, with 12 bases between. From germline, CDR1 is SGHDT and CDR2 YYEEEE. The CDR3 nucleotides are TGTGCCAGCAGTTTGTATAGCGGCTCCTACGAGCAGTACTTC. Protein product: CASSLYSGSYEQYF.

The V gene is TRBV4-2, the J gene TRBJ2-5; TRBD2 matches at 7 bases. Germline lookup yields CDR1 LGHNA and CDR2 YNFKEQ. CDR3 length: 16 amino acids. V was pared by 0 bases and J by 3 bases, with 7 bases of the junction left unmatched. CDR3 sequence reads: CASSQDGGLVEETQYF. In nucleotides, the CDR3 is TGTGCCAGCAGCCAAGATGGAGGACTAGTTGAAGAGACCCAGTACTTC.

J is TRBJ2-5 and V is TRBV9; a weak D match, TRBD1 (8 bases). V was pared by 0 bases and J by 5 bases, with 14 bases between. The CDR3 sequence is 15 residues long. CDR1 SGDLS and CDR2 YYNGEE come from the germline V gene. The CDR3 sequence is CASSVDGQGGETQYF. The CDR3 region has the DNA TGTGCCAGCAGCGTAGATGGACAGGGAGGGGAGACCCAGTACTTC.

Here the CDR3 reads CASSLGQGYSQETQYF. The CDR3, as DNA: TGTGCCAGCAGCTTGGGGCAGGGTTATTCCCAAGAGACCCAGTACTTC. The V gene is TRBV5-6, the J gene TRBJ2-5, with D tentatively TRBD1 (5 bases). Per germline, CDR1 SGHDT and CDR2 YYEEEE. The ends were cut back, 0 bases at V and 1 base at J, with 13 bases in the middle. The CDR3 covers 16 residues.

Only one count was recorded for this clone. The DNA for the CDR3 is TGTGCCAGCAGCTTGAGGACTAGCGCCGATACGCAGTATTTT. Its protein is CASSLRTSADTQYF. The chain uses TRBV5-8 and TRBJ2-3; TRBD2 agrees at 9 bases. Germline V gene data show CDR1 as SGHTS and CDR2 as YDEGEE. The CDR3 is 14 residues long. V was pared by 1 base and J by 6 bases, with 3 bases of the junction left unmatched.

This chain links TRBV7-9 with TRBJ2-2; TRBD2 is a possible D gene (5 bases). The V end was cut by 4 bases, the J end by 3 bases, with 21 bases between. Germline CDR1 reads SEHNR; CDR2 reads FQNEAQ (reference sequence). This CDR3 has 18 amino acids. This chain's CDR3 is CASSSPGPLHGDTGELFF. The CDR3 nucleotides are TGTGCCAGCAGCTCCCCAGGACCGTTACACGGGGACACCGGGGAGCTGTTTTTT. The entire variable domain, with the rest obtained from reference TRBV7-9 and TRBJ2-2, is as follows: DTGVSQNPRHKITKRGQNVTFRCDPISEHNRLYWYRQTLGQGPEFLTYFQNEAQLEKSRLLSDRFSAERPKGSFSTLEIQRTEQGDSAMYLCASSSPGPLHGDTGELFFGEGSRLTVL.

V and J are TRBV28 and TRBJ2-1; TRBD2 aligns across 8 bases. J gave up 8 bases and V 5 bases, and 11 bases lay outside the gene matches. CDR3 length: 15 residues. The germline V gene encodes CDR1 MDHEN and CDR2 SYDVKM. The CDR3 coding sequence is TGTGCCAGCAGTATGGCCGGGACTAGTTTCCATGAGCAGTTCTTC. It codes for CASSMAGTSFHEQFF.

V usage is TRBV27 and J usage is TRBJ2-1; tentative D call: TRBD2 (5 bases). Per germline, CDR1 MNHEY and CDR2 SMNVEV (reference sequence). Trimming shortened V by 8 bases and J by 7 bases, and 12 bases separated the two germline ends. The CDR3 is made up of 12 amino acids. The CDR3 sequence is CASGSGVNEQFF. CDR3 DNA sequence: TGTGCCAGCGGGAGTGGGGTAAATGAGCAGTTCTTC.

CDR3 in amino acids: CASSIPLGGYQPQHF. The CDR3 DNA is TGTGCCAGTAGTATCCCTTTGGGGGGATATCAGCCCCAGCATTTT. The V gene is TRBV19, the J gene TRBJ1-5; D possibly corresponds to TRBD1 (5 bases). Trimming pared 3 bases from V and 5 bases from J, leaving 14 bases between. CDR3 length equals 15 residues. Germline lookup yields CDR1 LNHDA and CDR2 SQIVND (reference sequence).

V usage is TRBV11-3 and J usage is TRBJ2-1; 13 positions agree with TRBD2. The ends lost 2 bases at V and 0 bases at J; junction bases unmatched: 1. The CDR3 has 17 residues. Per the germline V gene, CDR1 is SGHNT and CDR2 is YENEEA. CDR3 amino acids: CASSLWTSGSSYNEQFF. The CDR3 coding sequence is TGTGCCAGCAGCTTATGGACTAGCGGGAGCTCCTACAATGAGCAGTTCTTC.

The J gene is TRBJ1-2, the V gene TRBV11-3; a possible D gene is TRBD1 (6 bases). Trimming shortened V by 5 bases and J by 4 bases, and 17 bases separated the two germline ends. The CDR3 length is 15 residues. The germline CDR1 and CDR2 sequences are SGHNT and YENEEA. CDR3 in DNA: TGTGCCAGCAGCCGTCGACAGGACCACCTCTATGGCTACACCTTC. Its protein product is CASSRRQDHLYGYTF.

This rearrangement joins TRBV4-3 to TRBJ2-5; 10 positions agree with TRBD2. V gave up 0 bases and J gave up 4 bases; unmatched junction bases: 5. Looked up from germline, CDR1 is LGHNA and CDR2 is YSLEER. This CDR3 region has 16 residues. CDR3 sequence (DNA): TGCGCCAGCAGCCAAGAAGCGGGGGGGTGGAGAGAGACCCAGTACTTC. Translation gives CASSQEAGGWRETQYF.

The V and J genes are TRBV4-1 and TRBJ1-3; TRBD1 might be the D (6 bases). V lost 0 bases and J lost 4, with 10 bases in between. CDR3 length: 15 amino acids. Germline V gene sequence: CDR1 MGHRA, CDR2 YSYEKL. The CDR3 coding sequence is TGCGCCAGCAGCCAAGATCAGGGGTCGGGAAACACCATATATTTT. It codes for CASSQDQGSGNTIYF.

The rearrangement joins TRBV4-2 to TRBJ1-6; tentatively, D is TRBD1 (5 bases). CDR3 length: 14 amino acids. Germline CDR1 is LGHNA and CDR2 is YNFKEQ. Trimming shortened V by 2 bases and J by 10 bases, and 12 bases separated the two germline ends. The DNA of the CDR3 is TGTGCCAGCAGCCAAATCGGGGGTGAGTCACCCCTCCACTTT. It codes for CASSQIGGESPLHF.

This chain joins TRBV2 and TRBJ2-7, with TRBD2 matching over 10 bases. The CDR3 totals 14 residues. V was clipped by 3 bases and J by 9 bases; unmatched bases: 8. Germline V gene data show CDR1 as SNHLY and CDR2 as FYNNEI. The CDR3, as DNA: TGTGCCAGCAGTGACCTAGCGGGAGCCCATCGGCAGTACTTC. It encodes CASSDLAGAHRQYF.

This rearrangement joins TRBV30 to TRBJ1-5; maybe TRBD1 (6 bases). The CDR3 totals 13 residues. The V end was cut by 2 bases, the J end by 5 bases, with 10 bases between. Per germline, CDR1 GTSNPN and CDR2 SVGIG (reference sequence). The CDR3 reads CAWSFNRDQPQHF. CDR3 bases: TGTGCCTGGAGTTTTAACAGGGATCAGCCCCAGCATTTT. The full variable domain, completed using reference TRBV30 and TRBJ1-5, is SQTIHQWPATLVQPVGSPLSLECTVEGTSNPNLYWYRQAAGRGLQLLFYSVGIGQISSEVPQNLSASRPQDRQFILSSKKLLLSDSGFYLCAWSFNRDQPQHFGDGTRLSIL.

The J gene is TRBJ1-2, the V gene TRBV5-4; TRBD1 agrees at 8 bases. The germline V gene has CDR1 SGHNT and CDR2 YYREEE (reference sequence). J gave up 8 bases and V 0 bases, and 12 bases lay outside the gene matches. The CDR3 totals 16 residues. The DNA for the CDR3 is TGTGCCAGCAGCTTGGAGCGACAGGGGCTTAGTGGAGGCTACACCTTC. It codes for CASSLERQGLSGGYTF.

Concerning this clone: The sample carries other DNA sequences with the same CDR3. This sequence joins TRBV21-1 and TRBJ2-5; the table calls TRBD2, which could not be checked here. TRBV21-1 is a known pseudogene. The CDR3 consists of 14 residues. CDR3 region: CASLNRPGQETQYF. The CDR3 coding sequence is TGTGCCAGCCTAAACCGACCGGGACAAGAGACCCAGTACTTC.

The CDR3 loop reads CASSWAGTEGYTF. Here the CDR3 DNA reads TGCGCCAGCAGCTGGGCCGGGACAGAGGGCTACACCTTC. The chain recombines TRBV5-1 with TRBJ1-2; 7 bases are shared with TRBD1. Germline values: CDR1 SGHRS, CDR2 YFSETQ. The CDR3 sequence is 13 residues long. The junction had 7 bases not matched to a gene; V was cut back by 3 bases and J by 8 bases.

The chain combines TRBV7-2 with TRBJ2-1; D may be TRBD2 (6 bases). The CDR3 length is 15 residues. Trimming removed 5 bases at V and 5 bases at J, with 16 bases between. CDR1 and CDR2 from the germline V gene are SGHTA and FQGNSA. In DNA form, the CDR3 reads TGTGCCAGCAGCGGCCGGCTAGCGTTTAACAATGAGCAGTTCTTC. Translation: CASSGRLAFNNEQFF. The full variable domain, its missing parts supplied by reference TRBV7-2 and TRBJ2-1, is GAGVSQSPSNKVTEKGKDVELRCDPISGHTALYWYRQSLGQGLEFLIYFQGNSAPDKSGLPSDRFSAERTGGSVSTLTIQRTQQEDSAVYLCASSGRLAFNNEQFFGPGTRLTVL.

The chain uses TRBV28 and TRBJ2-7; D might be TRBD2 (5 bases). The CDR3 is 14 amino acids. The germline CDR1 and CDR2 sequences are MDHEN and SYDVKM. The germline V and J ends were trimmed by 7 bases and 7 bases, with 20 bases remaining between them. The CDR3: CASINQRPPGEQYF. The CDR3 region has the DNA TGTGCCAGCATCAACCAGCGGCCTCCTGGAGAGCAGTACTTC.